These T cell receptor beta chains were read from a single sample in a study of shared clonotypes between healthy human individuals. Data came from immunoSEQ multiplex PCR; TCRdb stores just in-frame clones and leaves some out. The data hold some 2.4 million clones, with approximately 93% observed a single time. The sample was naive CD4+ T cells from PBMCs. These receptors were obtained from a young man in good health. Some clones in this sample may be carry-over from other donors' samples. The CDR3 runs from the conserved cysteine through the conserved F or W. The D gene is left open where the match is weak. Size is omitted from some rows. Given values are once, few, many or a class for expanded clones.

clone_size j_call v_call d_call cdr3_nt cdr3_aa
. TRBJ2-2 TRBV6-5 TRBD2 TGTGCCAGCAGTCAGCGGGAGGGCCTCGGGGAGCTGTTTTTT CASSQREGLGELFF
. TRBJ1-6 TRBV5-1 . TGCGCCAGCAGCGTCAGCGGGGGGAATTCACCCCTCCACTTT CASSVSGGNSPLHF
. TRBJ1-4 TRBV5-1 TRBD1 TGCGCCAGCAGCTTGGTGGGACAGGGGAGTGGGTCGGATGAAAAACTGTTTTTT CASSLVGQGSGSDEKLFF
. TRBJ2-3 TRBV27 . TGTGCCAGCAGTGCCATGGGGACCTTAGGCACAGATACGCAGTATTTT CASSAMGTLGTDTQYF
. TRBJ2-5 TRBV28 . TGTGCCAGCAGTTTGGGAGTCGGGTCGCGGACAGAGACCCAGTACTTC CASSLGVGSRTETQYF
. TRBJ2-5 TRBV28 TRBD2 TGTGCCAGCAGTTTATGGCTAGCGGGACAAGAGACCCAGTACTTC CASSLWLAGQETQYF
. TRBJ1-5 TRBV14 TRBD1 TGTGCCAGCAGCCAAACAGGGGGGGGTCAGCCCCAGCATTTT CASSQTGGGQPQHF
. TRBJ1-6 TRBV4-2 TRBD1 TGTGCCAGCAGCCAACAGGACAGGGAAAATTCACCCCTCCACTTT CASSQQDRENSPLHF
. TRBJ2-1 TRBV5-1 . TGCGCCAGCAGCCTAGGGACCAACAATGAGCAGTTCTTC CASSLGTNNEQFF
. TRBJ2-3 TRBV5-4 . TGTGCCAGCAGCTTGAGGAGTGGGGTCGTGTCCAACACAGATACGCAGTATTTT CASSLRSGVVSNTDTQYF
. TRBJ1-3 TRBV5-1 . TGCGCCAGCAGCTTGTCCGGGACACGGAGCTCTGGAAACACCATATATTTT CASSLSGTRSSGNTIYF
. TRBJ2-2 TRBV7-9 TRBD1 TGTGCCAGCAGCTTTTCGACAGGGGGGAACACCGGGGAGCTGTTTTTT CASSFSTGGNTGELFF
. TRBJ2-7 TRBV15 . TGTGCCACCAGCAGAGATCCAGCGGCCACCTACGAGCAGTACTTC CATSRDPAATYEQYF
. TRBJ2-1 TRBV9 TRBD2 TGTGCCAGCAGCGTGGGGGTAGCGGGAAAGCAGTTCTTC CASSVGVAGKQFF
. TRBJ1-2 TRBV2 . TGTGCCAGCAGTGGGGGCGGCTCTCCTAACTATGGCTACACCTTC CASSGGGSPNYGYTF
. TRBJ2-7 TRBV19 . TGTGCCAGTAGTACCGATACGAGCTCCTACGAGCAGTACTTC CASSTDTSSYEQYF
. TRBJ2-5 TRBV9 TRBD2 TGTGCCAGCAGCGAAAGGGAGGGAGAGACCCAGTACTTC CASSEREGETQYF
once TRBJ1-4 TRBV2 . TGTGCCAGCCAAATCTATCGGGCAGTGAGTGAAAAACTGTTTTTT CASQIYRAVSEKLFF
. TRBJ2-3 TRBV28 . TGTGCCAGCAGTTTCCCTGCACAGGGCACAGATACGCAGTATTTT CASSFPAQGTDTQYF
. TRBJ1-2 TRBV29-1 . TGCAGCGTTGCAGTTCAGACGGGTGGGTATGGCTACACCTTC CSVAVQTGGYGYTF
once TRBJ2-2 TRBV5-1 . TGCGCCAGCAGCTTGGGTGGTATCAGGTCCGGGGAGCTGTTTTTT CASSLGGIRSGELFF
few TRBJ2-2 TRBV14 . TGTGCCAGCACCTCCCGGGGTATCACCGGGGAGCTGTTTTTT CASTSRGITGELFF
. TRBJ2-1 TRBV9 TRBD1 TGTGCCAGCAGCGTCGCACCTTCACCGGGACAGGGAGACAGCGAGCAGTTCTTC CASSVAPSPGQGDSEQFF
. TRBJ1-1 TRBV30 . TGTGCCTGGAGTAGGTCCGGTGCGGTGAACACTGAAGCTTTCTTT CAWSRSGAVNTEAFF
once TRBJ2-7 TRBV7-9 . TGTGCCAGCAGCTCCTCCGGGGTTCGTACGGGGCAGTACTTC CASSSSGVRTGQYF
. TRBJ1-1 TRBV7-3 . TGTGCCAGCAGCTCAGGTATCCTGACGACCGAAGCTTTCTTT CASSSGILTTEAFF
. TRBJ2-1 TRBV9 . TGTGCCAGCAGCGGAGGGGAGTGGGCGACAAAAGGGTACAATGAGCAGTTCTTC CASSGGEWATKGYNEQFF
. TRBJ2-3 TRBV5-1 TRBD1 TGCGCCAGCAGCAGGGACAGGGCGAGTTGGGCAGATACGCAGTATTTT CASSRDRASWADTQYF
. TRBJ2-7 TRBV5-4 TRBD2 TGTGCCAGCAGCTTGGGGTCTAGCGGGGGCTCCTACGAGCAGTACTTC CASSLGSSGGSYEQYF
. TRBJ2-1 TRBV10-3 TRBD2 TGTGCCATCAGTGAGTCGGTGGGGGAGGGAACTCACAATGAGCAGTTCTTC CAISESVGEGTHNEQFF
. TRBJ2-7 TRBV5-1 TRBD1 TGCGCCAGCAGCCTCGGGACAGGGGGCAATGAGCAGTACTTC CASSLGTGGNEQYF
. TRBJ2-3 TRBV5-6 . TGTGCCAGCAGCTTACCAGGGTCAGATACGCAGTATTTT CASSLPGSDTQYF
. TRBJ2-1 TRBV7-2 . TGTGCCAGCAGCTTAGCCTGGAGTAGGGATGAGCAGTTCTTC CASSLAWSRDEQFF
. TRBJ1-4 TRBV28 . TGTGCCAGCAGAGCCGCCGCCCTGGGGGCGAGGGCGGGAAAACTGTTTTTT CASRAAALGARAGKLFF
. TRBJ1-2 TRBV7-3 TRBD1 TGTGCCAGCAGCGCCGACAGGGCAGTCGGCTACACCTTC CASSADRAVGYTF
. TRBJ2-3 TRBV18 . TGTGCCAGCTCACCCGAACGCACAGATACGCAGTATTTT CASSPERTDTQYF
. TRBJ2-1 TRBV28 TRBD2 TGTGCCAGCACCCCCATTACGGGAGGGCCCAATGAGCAGTTCTTC CASTPITGGPNEQFF
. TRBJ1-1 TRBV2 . TGTGCCAGCAGTTTTTTTACGGGGGGCACTGAAGCTTTCTTT CASSFFTGGTEAFF
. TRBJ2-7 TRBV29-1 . TGCAGCGTTGTCCCACGGAACACCTACGAGCAGTACTTC CSVVPRNTYEQYF
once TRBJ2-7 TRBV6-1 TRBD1 TGTGCCATCTTACCCAGGGGGCTATCCTACGAGCAGTACTTC CAILPRGLSYEQYF
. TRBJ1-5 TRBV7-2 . TGTGCCAGCAGCTTAAGGGTTAGCAATCAGCCCCAGCATTTT CASSLRVSNQPQHF
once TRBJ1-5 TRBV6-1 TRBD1 TGTGCCAGCAGCGGGACAGCTAATAGCAATCAGCCCCAGCATTTT CASSGTANSNQPQHF
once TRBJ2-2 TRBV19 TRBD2 TGTGCCAGTAGTGCGACTAGCGGGAGGGGGACCGGGGAGCTGTTTTTT CASSATSGRGTGELFF
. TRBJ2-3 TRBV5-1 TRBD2 TGCGCCAGCAGCTTGTGGGCTAGCGGGGGGTCAGATACGCAGTATTTT CASSLWASGGSDTQYF
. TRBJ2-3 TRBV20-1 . TGCAGTCCCGGAGGTAGAGGGGCGCAGTATTTT CSPGGRGAQYF
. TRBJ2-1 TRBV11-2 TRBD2 TGTGCCAGCAGCCAGGGGACTAGCGGGATTGGTGAGCAGTTCTTC CASSQGTSGIGEQFF
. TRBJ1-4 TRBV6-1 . TGTGCCACCCACACAGGTTATAATGAAAAACTGTTTTTT CATHTGYNEKLFF
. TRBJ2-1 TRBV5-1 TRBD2 TGCGCCAGCGGCCTCGGGGGGTACAATGAGCAGTTCTTC CASGLGGYNEQFF
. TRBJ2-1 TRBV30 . TGTGCCTGGAGTTCATCAGGAGAGCAGTTCTTC CAWSSSGEQFF
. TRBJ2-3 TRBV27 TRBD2 TGTGCCAGCAGCTCCCGGACTAGCGGTAGCACAGATACGCAGTATTTT CASSSRTSGSTDTQYF
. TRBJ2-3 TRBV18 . TGTGCCAGCTCACCAAGAGGGGAGGGCACAGATACGCAGTATTTT CASSPRGEGTDTQYF
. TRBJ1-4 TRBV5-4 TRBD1 TGTGCCAGCAGCTTGGCCGGGACAGGGAGTGAAAAACTGTTTTTT CASSLAGTGSEKLFF